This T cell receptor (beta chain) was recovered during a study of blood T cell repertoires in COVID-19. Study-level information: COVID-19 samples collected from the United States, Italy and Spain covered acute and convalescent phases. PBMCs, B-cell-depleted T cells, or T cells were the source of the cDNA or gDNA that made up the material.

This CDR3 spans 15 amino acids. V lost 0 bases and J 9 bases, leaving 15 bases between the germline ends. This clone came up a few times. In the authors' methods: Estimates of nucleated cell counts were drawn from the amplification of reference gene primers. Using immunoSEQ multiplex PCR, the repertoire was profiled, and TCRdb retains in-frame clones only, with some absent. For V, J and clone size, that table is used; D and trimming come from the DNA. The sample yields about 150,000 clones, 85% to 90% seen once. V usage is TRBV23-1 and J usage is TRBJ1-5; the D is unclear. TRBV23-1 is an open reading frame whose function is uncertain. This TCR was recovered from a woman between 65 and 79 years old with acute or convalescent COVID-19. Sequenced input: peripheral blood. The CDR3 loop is CASSQSMLWAWPQHF. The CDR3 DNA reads TGCGCCAGCAGTCAATCGATGCTGTGGGCTTGGCCCCAGCATTTT.